One sample yielded the 13 T cell receptor beta chains listed below, sequenced in a study of CD8 T cells in Susac syndrome (dated by TCRdb to between 2018 and 2020). Receptors were amplified or captured by the immunoSEQ multiplex PCR assay. RNA was extracted using the RNeasy kit, and roughly 0.45 to 1 microgram was reverse transcribed with random hexamers. Using fastp trimming at Q25 and MiXCR clonotype assembly, TCRdb reanalyzed the public sequencing data and kept in-frame beta chains. A single entry per CDR3 protein holds the most common genes and DNA from its merged rows. In all, the sample holds around 140,000 distinct CDR3 sequences, and roughly 80% of those were seen once. The ten largest clones capture approximately 0.51% of the sample. Sequenced material: CD8+ T cells from PBMCs. These receptors were taken from a human donor with multiple sclerosis.

This chain joins TRBV7-2 and TRBJ1-2, with TRBD1 matching over 7 bases. V gave up 5 bases and J gave up 7 bases; unmatched junction bases: 13. Germline CDR1 reads SGHTA; CDR2 reads FQGNSA. This CDR3 is built from 15 residues. DNA of the CDR3: TGTGCCAGCAGCCGGGACCCAGGGGGTTTTTTTGGCTACACCTTC. Translation: CASSRDPGGFFGYTF.

The chain employs TRBV2 and TRBJ2-1; D is undetermined. V lost 8 bases, J lost 5 bases, and 16 bases lay in between. Germline V gene data show CDR1 as SNHLY and CDR2 as FYNNEI. The CDR3 covers 14 residues. In DNA, the CDR3 is TGTGCCAGCGAGCCAGACTCCACCCACAATGAGCAGTTCTTC. It yields the protein CASEPDSTHNEQFF.

This chain joins TRBV5-1 and TRBJ1-1, with D uncertain. V was pared by 6 bases and J by 0 bases, with 12 bases between. Per germline, CDR1 SGHRS and CDR2 YFSETQ. The CDR3 contains 14 residues. CDR3 sequence reads: CASNYQSLNTEAFF. The CDR3 bases are TGCGCCAGCAACTACCAGAGTTTGAACACTGAAGCTTTCTTT.

The chain carries TRBV20-1 and TRBJ2-5, with TRBD1 identical over 8 bases. This CDR3 region has 15 residues. V lost 0 bases and J lost 5; bases outside the gene matches: 8. Per the germline V gene, CDR1 is DFQATT and CDR2 is SNEGSKA (reference sequence). The CDR3 DNA follows: TGCAGTGCTAGAGATCAGGGGGCCAGGATGGAGACCCAGTACTTC. This codes for CSARDQGARMETQYF.

The chain joins TRBV7-9 to TRBJ1-2; D gene unclear. The V and J ends lost 4 bases and 2 bases respectively, with 17 bases between them. CDR1 is SEHNR and CDR2 is FQNEAQ in the germline V gene (reference sequence). The CDR3 totals 16 residues. The CDR3 bases are TGTGCCAGCAGCTCCACGGAGGCAAATTGGAACTATGGCTACACCTTC. Translating it yields CASSSTEANWNYGYTF.

The J gene is TRBJ1-2, the V gene TRBV3-1; 9 bases align to TRBD1. This CDR3 is 20 amino acids long. J gave up 2 bases and V 1 base, and 17 bases lay outside the gene matches. CDR1 is LGHDT and CDR2 is YNNKEL in the germline V gene (reference sequence). The CDR3 DNA reads TGTGCCAGCAGCCAAGGGGGACCGGGACAGGGATCCGTTAGAAACTATGGCTACACCTTC. The encoded protein is CASSQGGPGQGSVRNYGYTF.

The CDR3, as DNA: TGTGCCAGCAGCCTCACCCACAATGAGCAGTTCTTC. The encoded protein is CASSLTHNEQFF. The chain is built from TRBV14 and TRBJ2-1; no firm D call. The V gene's germline CDR1 is SGHDN and CDR2 FVKESK. CDR3 length: 12 amino acids. V was clipped by 4 bases and J by 5 bases, with 6 bases between them.

The chain has TRBV7-6 and TRBJ2-1; no firm D call. The V gene lost 5 bases and the J gene lost 1 base, with 12 bases spanning the gap. The CDR3 runs to 15 residues. The germline gives CDR1 SGHVS, CDR2 FNYEAQ. In DNA, the CDR3 is TGTGCCAGCAGCCTTCAGGAAGGATCCTACAATGAGCAGTTCTTC. Its protein is CASSLQEGSYNEQFF.

Comments on this clonotype: One junction end does not reproduce the germline sequence, and a read error may be involved. The chain links TRBV5-1 to TRBJ2-1; 11 bases align to TRBD2. The germline gives CDR1 SGHRS, CDR2 YFSETQ. This CDR3 has 15 amino acids. The CDR3 here is CASRLVSGGAHEQFF. CDR3 nucleotide sequence: TGCGCCAGCAGGTTGGTTAGCGGGGGGGCGCATGAGCAGTTCTTC.

The V gene is TRBV19, the J gene TRBJ2-3, with D possibly being TRBD2 (6 bases). Per the germline V gene, CDR1 is LNHDA and CDR2 is SQIVND (reference sequence). The CDR3 extends over 15 amino acids. Trimming took off 7 bases at V and 2 bases at J, with 16 bases between the two ends. The CDR3 spells CASTSYPGLTDTQYF. The CDR3 nucleotides read TGTGCCAGTACCTCATACCCGGGACTCACAGATACGCAGTATTTT. The full variable domain, with the rest looked up from reference TRBV19 and TRBJ2-3, is DGGITQSPKYLFRKEGQNVTLSCEQNLNHDAMYWYRQDPGQGLRLIYYSQIVNDFQKGDIAEGYSVSREKKESFPLTVTSAQKNPTAFYLCASTSYPGLTDTQYFGPGTRLTVL.

The chain combines TRBV29-1 with TRBJ2-5; possibly TRBD2 for D (5 bases). CDR3 length: 17 amino acids. The ends were cut back, 3 bases at V and 4 bases at J, with 24 bases in the middle. Germline V gives CDR1 SQVTM, CDR2 ANQGSEA. The CDR3 region has the DNA TGCAGCGTTGAGAGAGCGCTTAGTGGGAGTGTGGGAGAGACCCAGTACTTC. Translating it yields CSVERALSGSVGETQYF.

The gene calls are TRBV28 and TRBJ1-2; tentatively, D is TRBD1 (5 bases). Germline CDR1 MDHEN, CDR2 SYDVKM. The CDR3 sequence is 14 residues long. Trimming cost V 3 bases and J 2 bases, with 10 bases left between them. In DNA form, the CDR3 reads TGTGCCAGCAGTTTTCTAGGGGAAAACTATGGCTACACCTTC. It specifies CASSFLGENYGYTF.

The J gene is TRBJ2-3, the V gene TRBV4-1; 8 bases fit TRBD2. Per the germline V gene, CDR1 is MGHRA and CDR2 is YSYEKL. The CDR3 is made up of 15 amino acids. The J segment lost 3 bases and the V segment lost 1 base, leaving 3 bases of the junction unmatched. DNA of the CDR3: TGCGCCAGCAGCCAAGGCCTAGCGGGTACAGATACGCAGTATTTT. As protein: CASSQGLAGTDTQYF.